This TCR beta chain is from a study of Graves' ophthalmopathy and Graves' hyperthyroidism. The table lists this clonotype with many counts. What it binds is unknown. RNA transcripts served as template for amplifying TCR beta CDR3 sequences. HTBI primers were used in a first-round RT-PCR, which preceded a second-round multiplex PCR. Each CDR3 protein is one row after TCRdb ran MiXCR on the multiplex PCR reads. Seen here are roughly 600,000 distinct CDR3 sequences, under 45% observed once, and the top ten hold roughly 4%. Study-level points and caveats: Blood also held most thyroid clonotypes expanded above 0.001 frequency.

The material sequenced was peripheral blood or thyroid tissue (not recorded which). The sequence was obtained from an adult man with Graves' hyperthyroidism.

Here the CDR3 reads CASRLGQGFGGYTF. The CDR3 DNA is TGTGCCAGCAGGCTGGGACAGGGTTTTGGTGGCTACACCTTC. The rearrangement links TRBV7-9 to TRBJ1-2, with 9 positions matching TRBD1. V shed 6 bases and J 7 bases; nucleotides not matched to a gene: 9. The CDR3 spans 14 residues. In germline, CDR1 is SEHNR, CDR2 FQNEAQ (reference sequence).